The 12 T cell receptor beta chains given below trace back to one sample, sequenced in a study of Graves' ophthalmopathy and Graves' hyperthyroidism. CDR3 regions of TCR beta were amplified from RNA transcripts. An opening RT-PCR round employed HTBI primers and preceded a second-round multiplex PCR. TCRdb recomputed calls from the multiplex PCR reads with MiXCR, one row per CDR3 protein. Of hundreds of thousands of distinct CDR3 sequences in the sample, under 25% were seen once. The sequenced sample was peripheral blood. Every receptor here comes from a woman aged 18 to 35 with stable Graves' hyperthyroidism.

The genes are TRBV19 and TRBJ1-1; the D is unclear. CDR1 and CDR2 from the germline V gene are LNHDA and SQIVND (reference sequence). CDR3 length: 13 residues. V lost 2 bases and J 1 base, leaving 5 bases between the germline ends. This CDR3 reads CASSIYQNTEAFF. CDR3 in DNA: TGTGCCAGTAGTATATACCAGAACACTGAAGCTTTCTTT.

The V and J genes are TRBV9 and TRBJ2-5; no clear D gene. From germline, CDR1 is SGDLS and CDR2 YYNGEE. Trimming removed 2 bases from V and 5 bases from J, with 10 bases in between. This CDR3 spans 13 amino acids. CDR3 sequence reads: CASSVYPRETQYF. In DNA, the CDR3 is TGTGCCAGCAGCGTTTATCCTCGGGAGACCCAGTACTTC.

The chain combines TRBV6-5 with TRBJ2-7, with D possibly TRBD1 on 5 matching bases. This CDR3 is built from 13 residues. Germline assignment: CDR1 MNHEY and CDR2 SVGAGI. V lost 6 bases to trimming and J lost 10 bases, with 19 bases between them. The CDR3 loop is CASRYGQGSEQYF. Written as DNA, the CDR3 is TGTGCCAGCAGATACGGACAAGGATCCGAACAGTACTTC.

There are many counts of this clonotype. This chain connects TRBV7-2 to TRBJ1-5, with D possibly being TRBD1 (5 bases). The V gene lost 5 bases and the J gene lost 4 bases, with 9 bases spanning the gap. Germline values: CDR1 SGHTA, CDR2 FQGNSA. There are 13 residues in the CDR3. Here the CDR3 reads CASSERQNQPQHF. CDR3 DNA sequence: TGTGCCAGCAGCGAACGACAGAATCAGCCCCAGCATTTT.

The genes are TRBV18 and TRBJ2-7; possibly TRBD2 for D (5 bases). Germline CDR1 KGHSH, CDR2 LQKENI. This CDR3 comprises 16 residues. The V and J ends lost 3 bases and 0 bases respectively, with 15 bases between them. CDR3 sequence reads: CASSPFSSGSSYEQYF. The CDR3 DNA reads TGTGCCAGCTCACCTTTTAGTTCGGGGAGCTCCTACGAGCAGTACTTC.

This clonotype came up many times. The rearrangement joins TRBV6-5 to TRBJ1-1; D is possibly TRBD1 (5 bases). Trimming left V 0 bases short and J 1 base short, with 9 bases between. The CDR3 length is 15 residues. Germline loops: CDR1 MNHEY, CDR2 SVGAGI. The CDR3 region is CASSYSRVRNTEAFF. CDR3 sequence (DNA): TGTGCCAGCAGTTACTCCAGGGTGAGGAACACTGAAGCTTTCTTT.

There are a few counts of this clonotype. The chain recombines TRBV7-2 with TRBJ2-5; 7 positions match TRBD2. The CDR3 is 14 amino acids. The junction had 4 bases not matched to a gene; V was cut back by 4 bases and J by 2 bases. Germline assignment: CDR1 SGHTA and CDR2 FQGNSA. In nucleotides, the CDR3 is TGTGCCAGCAGCTCGCGGACTAGACAAGAGACCCAGTACTTC. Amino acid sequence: CASSSRTRQETQYF.

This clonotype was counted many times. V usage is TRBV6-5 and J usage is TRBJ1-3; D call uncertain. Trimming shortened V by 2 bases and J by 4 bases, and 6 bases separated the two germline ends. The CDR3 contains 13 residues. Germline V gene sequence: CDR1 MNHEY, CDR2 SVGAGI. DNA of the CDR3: TGTGCCAGCAGTTACCAGTCGGGAAACACCATATATTTT. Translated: CASSYQSGNTIYF.

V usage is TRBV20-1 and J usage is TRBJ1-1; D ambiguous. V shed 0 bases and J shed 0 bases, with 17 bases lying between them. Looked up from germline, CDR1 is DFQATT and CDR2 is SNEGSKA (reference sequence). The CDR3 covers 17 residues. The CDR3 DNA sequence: TGCAGTGCTAGAGATCTCAGGCGTGCTATCATGAACACTGAAGCTTTCTTT. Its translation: CSARDLRRAIMNTEAFF.

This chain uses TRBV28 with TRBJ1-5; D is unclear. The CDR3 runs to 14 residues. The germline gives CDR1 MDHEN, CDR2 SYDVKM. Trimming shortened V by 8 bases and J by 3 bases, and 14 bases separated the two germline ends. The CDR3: CASSPGDDNQPQHF. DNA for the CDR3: TGTGCCAGCTCCCCAGGAGATGACAATCAGCCCCAGCATTTT.

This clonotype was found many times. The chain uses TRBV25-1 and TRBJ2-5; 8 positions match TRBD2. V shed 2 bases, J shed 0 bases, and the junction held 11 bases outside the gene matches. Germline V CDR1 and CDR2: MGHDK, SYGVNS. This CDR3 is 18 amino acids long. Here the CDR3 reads CASSETRVLAGNQETQYF. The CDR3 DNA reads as TGTGCCAGCAGTGAAACAAGGGTGTTAGCGGGAAACCAAGAGACCCAGTACTTC.

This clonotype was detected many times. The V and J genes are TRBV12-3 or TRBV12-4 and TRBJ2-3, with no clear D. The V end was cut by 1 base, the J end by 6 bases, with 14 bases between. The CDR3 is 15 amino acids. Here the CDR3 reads CASSLGSRLLDTQYF. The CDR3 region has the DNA TGTGCCAGCAGTTTAGGATCCAGGCTGCTGGATACGCAGTATTTT.